Presented here are 15 T cell receptor beta chains from one specimen sequenced in a study of blood T cell repertoires in COVID-19. Some clones are missing from TCRdb's copy, which holds only in-frame ones; the method was immunoSEQ multiplex PCR. The top ten hold 1.7% of the sample, which has 350,000 to 400,000 clones, roughly 86% seen once. The sequenced material came from PBMCs or T cells enriched from blood (not recorded which). The source of these receptors is a woman aged 30 to 39 who had recovered from COVID-19.

The chain links TRBV4-1 to TRBJ1-2; 9 bases map to TRBD1. Germline lookup yields CDR1 MGHRA and CDR2 YSYEKL. Germline trimming cut 2 bases from V and 3 bases from J; bases unmatched to any gene: 4. The CDR3 contains 15 residues. The CDR3, as DNA: TGCGCCAGCAGCCAAAACAGGGGGCTGTACTATGGCTACACCTTC. This translates into CASSQNRGLYYGYTF.

The V call is TRBV11-2, the J call TRBJ2-7, with a tentative D call TRBD1 (5 bases). This CDR3 comprises 15 residues. Trimming removed 5 bases from V and 2 bases from J, with 16 bases in between. Germline CDR1 and CDR2: SGHAT and FQNNGV. CDR3 amino acids: CASSHSQGPTYEQYF. In DNA form, the CDR3 reads TGTGCCAGCAGCCATAGTCAGGGTCCCACCTACGAGCAGTACTTC.

This chain links TRBV28 with TRBJ1-2; D is perhaps TRBD1 (6 bases). Per the germline V gene, CDR1 is MDHEN and CDR2 is SYDVKM. The V end was cut by 4 bases, the J end by 8 bases, with 17 bases between. This CDR3 region has 14 residues. The CDR3 loop is CASSSIKGVGGYTF. CDR3 DNA sequence: TGTGCCAGCAGTTCCATCAAGGGGGTGGGCGGCTACACCTTC.

The chain carries TRBV30 and TRBJ2-5; 9 nucleotides match TRBD1. The CDR3 totals 14 residues. J was trimmed by 5 bases and V by 5 bases; bases with no gene match: 9. CDR1 is GTSNPN and CDR2 is SVGIG in the germline V gene (reference sequence). CDR3 in DNA: TGTGCCTGGGGGGGACAGGGTCCGTCGGAGACCCAGTACTTC. Translating it yields CAWGGQGPSETQYF. Full variable domain (rest looked up from reference TRBV30 and TRBJ2-5): SQTIHQWPATLVQPVGSPLSLECTVEGTSNPNLYWYRQAAGRGLQLLFYSVGIGQISSEVPQNLSASRPQDRQFILSSKKLLLSDSGFYLCAWGGQGPSETQYFGPGTRLLVL.

J is TRBJ2-2 and V is TRBV19; no reliable D call. V dropped 3 bases and J dropped 8 bases, with 10 bases sitting between them. The CDR3 spans 13 residues. The V gene's germline CDR1 is LNHDA and CDR2 SQIVND (reference sequence). CDR3 sequence: CASSIFIDGELFF. In DNA, the CDR3 is TGTGCCAGTAGTATTTTTATAGATGGGGAGCTGTTTTTT.

This rearrangement joins TRBV18 to TRBJ1-4; D is ambiguous. The V end lost 3 bases, the J end lost 0 bases, and 11 bases lay between the germline ends. The CDR3 is made up of 16 amino acids. Germline lookup yields CDR1 KGHSH and CDR2 LQKENI. DNA of the CDR3: TGTGCCAGCTCACCCCTGGTTCCTACAACTAATGAAAAACTGTTTTTT. This translates into CASSPLVPTTNEKLFF.

The chain employs TRBV7-2 and TRBJ1-1; the D is unclear. The CDR3 spans 15 residues. Germline loops: CDR1 SGHTA, CDR2 FQGNSA. Trimming cost V 1 base and J 4 bases, with 13 bases left between them. CDR3 in amino acids: CASSLEPGGGTEAFF. The CDR3 DNA follows: TGTGCCAGCAGCTTAGAGCCGGGAGGTGGCACTGAAGCTTTCTTT.

In this sample, this clone turned up a few times. The chain links TRBV28 to TRBJ1-2, with 7 nucleotides matching TRBD1. V was clipped by 5 bases and J by 4 bases; unmatched bases: 1. CDR3 size: 12 residues. The germline V gene encodes CDR1 MDHEN and CDR2 SYDVKM. The CDR3 spells CASSAGGYGYTF. CDR3 coding DNA: TGTGCCAGCAGTGCAGGGGGCTATGGCTACACCTTC.

The CDR3 DNA follows: TGTGCCAGCAGCCCTAGAAACACCGGGGAGCTGTTTTTT. Residues: CASSPRNTGELFF. The chain carries TRBV11-3 and TRBJ2-2, with unresolved D. The germline V gene encodes CDR1 SGHNT and CDR2 YENEEA. The CDR3 spans 13 residues. The V end lost 5 bases, the J end lost 2 bases, and 6 bases lay between the germline ends.

This clone is a singleton in its sample. The chain uses TRBV28 and TRBJ2-3; D unresolved. Germline-derived CDR1 and CDR2 are MDHEN and SYDVKM. Deletions cut 6 bases from V and 0 bases from J, with 19 bases between. The CDR3 is 17 amino acids. The CDR3 is CASSQKIYRKSTDTQYF. CDR3 DNA: TGTGCCAGCAGCCAGAAAATATACAGAAAGAGCACAGATACGCAGTATTTT.

J is TRBJ1-4 and V is TRBV2; D is possibly TRBD1 (5 bases). This CDR3 is 12 amino acids long. V dropped 8 bases and J dropped 5 bases, with 9 bases sitting between them. CDR1 and CDR2 (germline): SNHLY, FYNNEI. The CDR3 region has the DNA TGTGCCAGCGGGGCCGACAATGAAAAACTGTTTTTT. Its protein is CASGADNEKLFF. The entire variable domain, with the rest obtained from reference TRBV2 and TRBJ1-4, is as follows: EPEVTQTPSHQVTQMGQEVILRCVPISNHLYFYWYRQILGQKVEFLVSFYNNEISEKSEIFDDQFSVERPDGSNFTLKIRSTKLEDSAMYFCASGADNEKLFFGSGTQLSVL.

V is TRBV19 and J is TRBJ2-1; 9 bases line up with TRBD1. The CDR3 contains 15 residues. The ends lost 8 bases at V and 7 bases at J; junction bases unmatched: 12. The germline V gene encodes CDR1 LNHDA and CDR2 SQIVND (reference sequence). CDR3 residues: CASSSLGTGRNEQFF. The CDR3 nucleotides are TGTGCCAGTTCTTCCCTCGGGACAGGGCGTAATGAGCAGTTCTTC.

The CDR3 region has the DNA TGCGCCAGCAGCGCGGGTTCTGGGGCCAACGTCCTGACTTTC. Protein: CASSAGSGANVLTF. This chain uses TRBV5-1 with TRBJ2-6, with D possibly TRBD2 on 5 matching bases. Germline CDR1 is SGHRS and CDR2 is YFSETQ. This CDR3 contains 14 residues. V shed 4 bases and J shed 1 base, with 6 bases lying between them.

V is TRBV20-1 and J is TRBJ2-3, with 12 nucleotides matching TRBD2. J gave up 2 bases and V 3 bases, and 3 bases lay outside the gene matches. The CDR3 length is 15 residues. CDR1 is DFQATT, CDR2 SNEGSKA, per germline (reference sequence). CDR3 sequence reads: CSASSSGGATDTQYF. The CDR3 DNA follows: TGCAGTGCTAGTTCTAGCGGGGGGGCCACAGATACGCAGTATTTT.

This chain links TRBV12-3 or TRBV12-4 with TRBJ1-2; 7 bases line up with TRBD1. The length of the CDR3 is 13 residues. V shed 5 bases and J 5 bases; nucleotides not matched to a gene: 5. CDR3 amino acids: CASSRQGRYGYTF. The CDR3 DNA reads as TGTGCCAGCAGTCGACAGGGCCGGTATGGCTACACCTTC.